This passage covers 10 T cell receptor beta chains from one sample sequenced in a study of blood T cell repertoires in COVID-19. Libraries were prepared by immunoSEQ multiplex PCR; TCRdb keeps only in-frame clonotypes and omits some of them. This table holds approximately 70,000 clones, around 90% found once. Sequenced input: peripheral blood. All receptors come from a human donor in a cohort sampled during active COVID-19.

This rearrangement joins TRBV5-1 to TRBJ1-1; D uncertain. V was cut by 0 bases and J by 7 bases, with 4 bases left in between. The CDR3 covers 11 residues. From germline, CDR1 is SGHRS and CDR2 YFSETQ. CDR3 protein: CASSLDSEAFF. Here the CDR3 DNA reads TGCGCCAGCAGCTTGGACAGTGAAGCTTTCTTT.

The sample holds one count of this clone. This chain connects TRBV5-1 to TRBJ2-1; 13 positions match TRBD2. Germline V gene lookup returns CDR1 SGHRS and CDR2 YFSETQ. The CDR3 extends over 16 amino acids. The ends lost 2 bases at V and 5 bases at J; junction bases unmatched: 4. CDR3 loop: CASSLGGLAGNNEQFF. CDR3 in DNA: TGCGCCAGCAGCTTAGGGGGACTAGCGGGAAACAATGAGCAGTTCTTC.

The chain uses TRBV5-1 and TRBJ2-2, with D unresolved. This CDR3 has 13 amino acids. V shed 1 base and J shed 7 bases, with 8 bases lying between them. CDR1 and CDR2 from the germline V gene are SGHRS and YFSETQ. CDR3 bases: TGCGCCAGCAGCTTGTGGTCGGGCGGGGAGCTGTTTTTT. Translating it yields CASSLWSGGELFF.

The chain couples TRBV28 to TRBJ2-3; 8 bases agree with TRBD2. The junction had 7 bases not matched to a gene; V was cut back by 5 bases and J by 6 bases. Germline CDR1 and CDR2: MDHEN and SYDVKM. The length of the CDR3 is 14 residues. The CDR3 DNA follows: TGTGCCAGCAGTGTAGCGGGATCTGGGGATACGCAGTATTTT. Protein sequence: CASSVAGSGDTQYF.

The chain carries TRBV6-1 and TRBJ2-5; TRBD2 aligns across 8 bases. The CDR3 length is 15 residues. Germline CDR1 MNHNS, CDR2 SASEGT. With 2 bases clipped from V and 5 bases from J, the junction kept 7 bases outside the gene matches. CDR3 in DNA: TGTGCCAGCAGTGAAACCGGGAGGGCCGCTGAGACCCAGTACTTC. It translates to CASSETGRAAETQYF.

The rearrangement links TRBV9 to TRBJ2-2, with TRBD2 as a possible D gene (6 bases). The germline V gene encodes CDR1 SGDLS and CDR2 YYNGEE. V was trimmed by 3 bases and J by 4 bases, leaving 10 bases between them. The CDR3 is made up of 14 amino acids. This CDR3 is CASSEGGTTGELFF. The DNA for the CDR3 is TGTGCCAGCAGCGAGGGCGGGACCACCGGGGAGCTGTTTTTT. The full variable domain, with the rest looked up from reference TRBV9 and TRBJ2-2, is DSGVTQTPKHLITATGQRVTLRCSPRSGDLSVYWYQQSLDQGLQFLIQYYNGEERAKGNILERFSAQQFPDLHSELNLSSLELGDSALYFCASSEGGTTGELFFGEGSRLTVL.

The chain recombines TRBV9 with TRBJ2-5; D unclear. This CDR3 region has 13 residues. Per the germline V gene, CDR1 is SGDLS and CDR2 is YYNGEE. The ends were cut back, 4 bases at V and 1 base at J, with 8 bases in the middle. The chain's CDR3 is CASSPEAQETQYF. Here the CDR3 DNA reads TGTGCCAGCAGCCCTGAGGCCCAAGAGACCCAGTACTTC.

The gene calls are TRBV9 and TRBJ2-7, with 10 positions matching TRBD2. The germline CDR1 and CDR2 sequences are SGDLS and YYNGEE. J was trimmed by 2 bases and V by 4 bases; bases with no gene match: 6. The CDR3 covers 15 residues. DNA of the CDR3: TGTGCCAGCAGCACGGGCAGCGGGAGGGCCTACGAGCAGTACTTC. Translating it yields CASSTGSGRAYEQYF.

V is TRBV5-1 and J is TRBJ2-3; TRBD1 might be the D (5 bases). CDR1 and CDR2 (germline): SGHRS, YFSETQ. The CDR3 extends over 14 amino acids. V dropped 3 bases and J dropped 0 bases, with 8 bases sitting between them. The CDR3 DNA reads as TGCGCCAGCAGCTCGACAGCTAGCACAGATACGCAGTATTTT. It codes for CASSSTASTDTQYF. Using reference TRBV5-1 and TRBJ2-3 for the parts outside the CDR3, the full variable domain is KAGVTQTPRYLIKTRGQQVTLSCSPISGHRSVSWYQQTPGQGLQFLFEYFSETQRNKGNFPGRFSGRQFSNSRSEMNVSTLELGDSALYLCASSSTASTDTQYFGPGTRLTVL.

CDR3 in DNA: TGTGCCAGCTTCAAAGCCCGGACCGGGGAGCTGTTTTTT. Protein: CASFKARTGELFF. The chain joins TRBV11-2 to TRBJ2-2; D is unclear. CDR1 and CDR2 from the germline V gene are SGHAT and FQNNGV. The CDR3 runs to 13 residues. Trimming took 8 bases from V and 5 from J, leaving 12 bases between them.